This T cell receptor (beta chain) was found in a study of T cells after yellow fever vaccination. Study details: SMART-Seq v4 Ultra Low Input served to prepare low-cell-number fractions.

Study results and caveats: Clones from primary vaccination mostly reappeared after the booster (approximately 96% CD4, around 90% CD8). The CD4 compartment and the CD8 compartment contained a small share of clonotypes in common.

Making TCR cDNA involved 5'RACE template switching, which added UMIs and a universal primer site. Each CDR3 protein gets one entry after TCRdb re-called the 5' RACE reads with MiXCR. This sample yields approximately 600,000 distinct CDR3 sequences, of which 9% to 15% are seen a single time; approximately 15% belongs to the top ten. V gave up 5 bases and J gave up 4 bases; unmatched junction bases: 13. CDR3 length equals 16 residues. Germline V gives CDR1 SGHRS, CDR2 YFSETQ. Concerning this clonotype itself: Antigen unknown.

The receptor's source is a man aged 30-40 years who received the YFV17D yellow fever vaccine. The source material was PBMCs, sampled on the day of the yellow fever booster vaccination. The rearrangement uses TRBV5-1 and TRBJ2-3, with 7 positions matching TRBD2. Here the CDR3 DNA reads TGCGCCAGCAGTTACGGGGCTGGCGGGAGAGCAGATACGCAGTATTTT. This gives the protein CASSYGAGGRADTQYF.